Reported below is one T cell receptor (beta chain). The ends lost 0 bases at V and 0 bases at J; junction bases unmatched: 12. The CDR3 is 20 residues long. Per the germline V gene, CDR1 is SGDLS and CDR2 is YYNGEE. Participating donors were healthy, HIV-negative adults free of recent acute infections or vaccinations. This sample was taken from a study of shared clonotypes between healthy human individuals. Study-level information: Each donor contributed plates that comprised three CD4 naive, three CD4 memory, two CD8 naive and one CD8 memory.

Sorted-subset replicate PCRs used about 0.2 ug of genomic DNA. This amount corresponded to about 29,000 T cell genomes. Profiling relied on immunoSEQ multiplex PCR, and the TCRdb table lists in-frame clones only, not all of them. The sample includes about 2,500,000 clones, roughly 92% seen only once; the top ten take around 0.14%. The origin of this receptor is a young man in good health. The V call is TRBV9, the J call TRBJ2-7; the match to TRBD2 covers 13 bases. Sequencing was performed on naive CD4+ T cells sorted from blood. Stated subset: CD45RA+ positively selected. This CDR3 reads CASSVGGLAGQLKSSYEQYF. CDR3 nucleotide sequence: TGTGCCAGCAGCGTAGGGGGACTAGCGGGACAACTGAAAAGCTCCTACGAGCAGTACTTC.